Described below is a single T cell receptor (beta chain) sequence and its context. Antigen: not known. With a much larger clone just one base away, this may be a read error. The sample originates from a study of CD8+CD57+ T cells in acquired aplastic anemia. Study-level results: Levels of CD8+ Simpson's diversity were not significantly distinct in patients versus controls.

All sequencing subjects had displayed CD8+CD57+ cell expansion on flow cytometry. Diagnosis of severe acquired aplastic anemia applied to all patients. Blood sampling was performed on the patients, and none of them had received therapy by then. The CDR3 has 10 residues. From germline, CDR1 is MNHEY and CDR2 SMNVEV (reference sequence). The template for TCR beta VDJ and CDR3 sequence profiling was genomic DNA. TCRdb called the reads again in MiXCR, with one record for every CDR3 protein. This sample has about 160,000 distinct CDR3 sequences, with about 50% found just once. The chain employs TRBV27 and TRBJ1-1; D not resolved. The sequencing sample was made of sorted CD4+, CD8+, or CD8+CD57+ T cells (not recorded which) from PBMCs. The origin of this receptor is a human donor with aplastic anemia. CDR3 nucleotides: TGTGCCAGCAGTTTAAATGAAGCTTCCTTT. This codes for CASSLNEASF.